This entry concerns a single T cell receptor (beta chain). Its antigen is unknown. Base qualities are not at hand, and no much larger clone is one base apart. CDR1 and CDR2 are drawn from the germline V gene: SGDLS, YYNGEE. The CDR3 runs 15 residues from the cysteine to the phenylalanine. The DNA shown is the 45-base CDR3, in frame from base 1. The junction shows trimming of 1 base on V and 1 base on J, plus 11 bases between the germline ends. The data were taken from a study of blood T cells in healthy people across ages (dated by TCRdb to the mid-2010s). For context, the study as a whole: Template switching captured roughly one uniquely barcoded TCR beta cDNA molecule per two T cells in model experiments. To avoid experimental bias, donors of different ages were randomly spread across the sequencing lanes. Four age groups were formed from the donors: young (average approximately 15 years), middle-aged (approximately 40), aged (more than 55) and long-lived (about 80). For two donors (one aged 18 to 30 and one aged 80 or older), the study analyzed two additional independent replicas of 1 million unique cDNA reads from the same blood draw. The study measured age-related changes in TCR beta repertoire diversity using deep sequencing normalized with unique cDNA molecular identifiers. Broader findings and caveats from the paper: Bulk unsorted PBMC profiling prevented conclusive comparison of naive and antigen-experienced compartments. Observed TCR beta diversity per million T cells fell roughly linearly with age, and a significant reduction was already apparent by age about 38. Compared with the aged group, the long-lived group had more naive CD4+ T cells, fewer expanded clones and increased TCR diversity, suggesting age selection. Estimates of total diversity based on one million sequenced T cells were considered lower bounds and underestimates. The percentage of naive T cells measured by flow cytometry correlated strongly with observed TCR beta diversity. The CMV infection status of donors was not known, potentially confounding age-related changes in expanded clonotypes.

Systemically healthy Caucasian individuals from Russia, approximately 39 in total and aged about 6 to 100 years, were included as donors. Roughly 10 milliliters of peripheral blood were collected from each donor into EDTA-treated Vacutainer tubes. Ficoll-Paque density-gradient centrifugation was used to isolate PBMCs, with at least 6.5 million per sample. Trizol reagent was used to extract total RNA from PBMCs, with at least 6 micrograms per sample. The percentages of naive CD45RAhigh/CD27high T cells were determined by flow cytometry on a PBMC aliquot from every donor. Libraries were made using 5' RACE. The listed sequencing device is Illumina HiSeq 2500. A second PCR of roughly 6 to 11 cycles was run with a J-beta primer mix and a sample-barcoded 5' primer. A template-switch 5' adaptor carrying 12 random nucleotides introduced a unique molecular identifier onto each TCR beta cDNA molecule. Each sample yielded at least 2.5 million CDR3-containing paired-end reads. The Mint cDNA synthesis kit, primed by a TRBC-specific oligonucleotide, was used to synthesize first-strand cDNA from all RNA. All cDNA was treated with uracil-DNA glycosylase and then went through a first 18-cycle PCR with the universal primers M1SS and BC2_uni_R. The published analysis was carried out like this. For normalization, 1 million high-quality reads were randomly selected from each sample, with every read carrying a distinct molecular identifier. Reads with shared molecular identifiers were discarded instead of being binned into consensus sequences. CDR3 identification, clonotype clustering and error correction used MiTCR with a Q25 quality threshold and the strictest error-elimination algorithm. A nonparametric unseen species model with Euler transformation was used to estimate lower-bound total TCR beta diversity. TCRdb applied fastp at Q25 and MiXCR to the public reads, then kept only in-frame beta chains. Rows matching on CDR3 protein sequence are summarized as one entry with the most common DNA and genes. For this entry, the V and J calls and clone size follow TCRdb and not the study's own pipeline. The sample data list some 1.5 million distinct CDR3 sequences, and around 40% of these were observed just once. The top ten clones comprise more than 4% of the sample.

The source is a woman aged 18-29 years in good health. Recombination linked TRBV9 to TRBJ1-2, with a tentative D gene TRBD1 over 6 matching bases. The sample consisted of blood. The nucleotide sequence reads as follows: TGTGCCAGCAGCGTACAGCCCAGGGGTAACTATGGCTACACCTTC. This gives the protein CASSVQPRGNYGYTF.